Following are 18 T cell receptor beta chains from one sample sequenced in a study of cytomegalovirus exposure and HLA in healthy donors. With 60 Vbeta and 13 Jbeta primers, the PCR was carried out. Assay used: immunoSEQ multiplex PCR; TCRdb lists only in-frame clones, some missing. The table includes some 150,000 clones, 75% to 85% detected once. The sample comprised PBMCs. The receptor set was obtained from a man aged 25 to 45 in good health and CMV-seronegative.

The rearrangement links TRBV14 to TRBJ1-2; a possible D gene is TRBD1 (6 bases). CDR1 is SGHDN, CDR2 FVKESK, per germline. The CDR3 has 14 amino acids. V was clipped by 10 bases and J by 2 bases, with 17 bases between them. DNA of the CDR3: TGTGCCACCACCGGGGCGGGGGCGAACTATGGCTACACCTTC. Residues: CATTGAGANYGYTF.

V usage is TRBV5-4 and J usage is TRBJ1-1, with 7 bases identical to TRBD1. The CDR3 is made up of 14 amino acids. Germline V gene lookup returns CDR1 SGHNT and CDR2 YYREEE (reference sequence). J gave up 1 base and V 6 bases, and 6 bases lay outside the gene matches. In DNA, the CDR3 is TGTGCCAGCACAGGGACAGTTCAGAACACTGAAGCTTTCTTT. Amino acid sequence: CASTGTVQNTEAFF.

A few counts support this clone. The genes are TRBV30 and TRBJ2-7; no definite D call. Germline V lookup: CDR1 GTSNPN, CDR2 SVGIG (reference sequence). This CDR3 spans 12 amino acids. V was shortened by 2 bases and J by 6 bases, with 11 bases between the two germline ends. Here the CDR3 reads CAWSNRLGEQYF. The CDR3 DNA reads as TGTGCCTGGAGTAATCGACTCGGCGAGCAGTACTTC.

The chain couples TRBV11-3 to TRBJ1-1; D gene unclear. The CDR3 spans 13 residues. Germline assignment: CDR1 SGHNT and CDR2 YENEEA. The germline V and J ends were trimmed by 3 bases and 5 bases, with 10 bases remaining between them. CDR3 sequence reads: CASSLDGETEAFF. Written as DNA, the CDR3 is TGTGCCAGCAGCTTGGACGGGGAGACTGAAGCTTTCTTT. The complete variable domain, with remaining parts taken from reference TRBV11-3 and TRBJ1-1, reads EAGVVQSPRYKIIEKKQPVAFWCNPISGHNTLYWYLQNLGQGPELLIRYENEEAVDDSQLPKDRFSAERLKGVDSTLKIQPAELGDSAVYLCASSLDGETEAFFGQGTRLTVV.

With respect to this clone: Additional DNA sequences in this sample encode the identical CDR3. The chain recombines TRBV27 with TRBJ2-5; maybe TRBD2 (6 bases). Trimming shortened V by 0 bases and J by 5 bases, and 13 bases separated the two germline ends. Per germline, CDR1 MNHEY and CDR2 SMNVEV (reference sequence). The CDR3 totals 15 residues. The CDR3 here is CASSLSRGGRETQYF. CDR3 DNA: TGTGCCAGCAGTTTATCCCGTGGGGGGAGGGAGACCCAGTACTTC.

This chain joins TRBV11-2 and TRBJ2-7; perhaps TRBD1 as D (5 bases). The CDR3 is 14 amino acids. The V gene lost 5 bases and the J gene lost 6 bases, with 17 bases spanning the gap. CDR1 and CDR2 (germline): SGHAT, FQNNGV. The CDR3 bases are TGTGCCAGCAGCCTAAGGGCAGGGATGGCCGAGCAGTACTTC. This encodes CASSLRAGMAEQYF.

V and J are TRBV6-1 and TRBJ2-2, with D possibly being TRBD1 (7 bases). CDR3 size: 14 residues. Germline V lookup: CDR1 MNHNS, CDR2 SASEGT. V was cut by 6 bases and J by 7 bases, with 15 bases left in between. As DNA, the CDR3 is TGTGCCAGCAGCGTTCACAGGGGAGGCGGGGAGCTGTTTTTT. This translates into CASSVHRGGGELFF.

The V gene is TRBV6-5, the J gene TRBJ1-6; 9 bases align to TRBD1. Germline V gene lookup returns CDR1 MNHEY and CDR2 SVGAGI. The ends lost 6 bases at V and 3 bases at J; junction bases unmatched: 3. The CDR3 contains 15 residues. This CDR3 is CASRGDRVYNSPLHF. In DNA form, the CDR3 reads TGTGCCAGCAGAGGGGACAGGGTCTATAATTCACCCCTCCACTTT.

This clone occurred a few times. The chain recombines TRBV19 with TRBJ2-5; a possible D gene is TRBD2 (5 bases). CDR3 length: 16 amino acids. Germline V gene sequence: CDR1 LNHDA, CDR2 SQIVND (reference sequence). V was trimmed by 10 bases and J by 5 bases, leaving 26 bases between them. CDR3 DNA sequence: TGTGCCACAAAGGAGTATTTCACTAGTGTCATTGAGACCCAGTACTTC. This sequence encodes CATKEYFTSVIETQYF.

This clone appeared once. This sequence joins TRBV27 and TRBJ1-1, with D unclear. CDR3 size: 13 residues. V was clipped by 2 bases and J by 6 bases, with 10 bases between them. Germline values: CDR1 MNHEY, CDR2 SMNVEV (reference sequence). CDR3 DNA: TGTGCCAGCAGTTTAACCCGCTATGCTGAAGCTTTCTTT. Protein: CASSLTRYAEAFF.

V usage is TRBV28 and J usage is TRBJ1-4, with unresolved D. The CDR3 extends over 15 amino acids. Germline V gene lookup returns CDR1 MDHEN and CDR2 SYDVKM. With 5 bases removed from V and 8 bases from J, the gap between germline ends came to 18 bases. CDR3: CASSPALQYVEKLFF. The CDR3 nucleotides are TGTGCCAGCAGTCCCGCCCTCCAGTATGTCGAAAAACTGTTTTTT.

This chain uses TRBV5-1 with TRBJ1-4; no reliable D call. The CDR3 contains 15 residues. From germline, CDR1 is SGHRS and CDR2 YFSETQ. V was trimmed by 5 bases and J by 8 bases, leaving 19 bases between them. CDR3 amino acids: CASSTSGNDREKLFF. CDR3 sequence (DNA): TGCGCCAGCAGTACCTCGGGGAACGATCGCGAAAAACTGTTTTTT.

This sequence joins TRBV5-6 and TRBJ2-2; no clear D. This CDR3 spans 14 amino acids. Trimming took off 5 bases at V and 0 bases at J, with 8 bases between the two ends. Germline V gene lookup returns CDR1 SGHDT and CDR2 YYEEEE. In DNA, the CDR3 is TGTGCCAGCAGTTCCCGTTCGAACACCGGGGAGCTGTTTTTT. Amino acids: CASSSRSNTGELFF. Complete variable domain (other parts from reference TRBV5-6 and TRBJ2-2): DAGVTQSPTHLIKTRGQQVTLRCSPKSGHDTVSWYQQALGQGPQFIFQYYEEEERQRGNFPDRFSGHQFPNYSSELNVNALLLGDSALYLCASSSRSNTGELFFGEGSRLTVL.

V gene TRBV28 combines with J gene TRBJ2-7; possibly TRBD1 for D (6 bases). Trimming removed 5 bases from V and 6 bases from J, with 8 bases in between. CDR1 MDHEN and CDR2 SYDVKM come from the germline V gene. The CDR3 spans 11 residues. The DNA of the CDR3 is TGTGCCAGCAGTACAGGGTCCGAGCAGTACTTC. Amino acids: CASSTGSEQYF.

The CDR3 loop reads CASKNTGPDGYTF. The CDR3, as DNA: TGCGCCAGCAAGAATACAGGGCCGGATGGCTACACCTTC. This sequence joins TRBV5-1 and TRBJ1-2; possibly TRBD1 for D (6 bases). Trimming removed 6 bases at V and 6 bases at J, with 15 bases between. Germline CDR1 SGHRS, CDR2 YFSETQ. The CDR3 extends over 13 amino acids.

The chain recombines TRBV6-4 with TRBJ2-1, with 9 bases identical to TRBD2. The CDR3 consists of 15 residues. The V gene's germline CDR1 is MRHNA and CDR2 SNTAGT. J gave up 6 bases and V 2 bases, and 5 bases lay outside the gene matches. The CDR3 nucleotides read TGTGCCAGCAGTGACGCGGGAGGGCCGCCCAATGAGCAGTTCTTC. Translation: CASSDAGGPPNEQFF.

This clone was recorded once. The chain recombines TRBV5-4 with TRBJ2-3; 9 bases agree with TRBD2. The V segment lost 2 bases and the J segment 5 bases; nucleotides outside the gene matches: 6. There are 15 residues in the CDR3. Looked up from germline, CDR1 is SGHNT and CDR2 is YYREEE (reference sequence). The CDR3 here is CASSFDSGRIDTQYF. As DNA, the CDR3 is TGTGCCAGCAGCTTTGATAGCGGGAGAATAGATACGCAGTATTTT.

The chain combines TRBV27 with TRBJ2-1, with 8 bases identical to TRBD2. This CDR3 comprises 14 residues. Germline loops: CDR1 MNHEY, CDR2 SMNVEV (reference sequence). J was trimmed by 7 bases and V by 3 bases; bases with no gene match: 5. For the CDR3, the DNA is TGTGCCAGCAGTTTGAGCGGGAGCATAAATGAGCAGTTCTTC. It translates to CASSLSGSINEQFF.